This note documents a single T cell receptor (beta chain) sequence. The antigen is undetermined. This sample stems from a study of OX40 agonist ivuxolimab in advanced cancers. Study as a whole: People who had prior anti-PD-1, anti-PD-L1 or anti-CTLA-4 therapy could take part, and approximately 44% had some. Partial responses were achieved by three patients, of whom one had hepatocellular carcinoma and two had cutaneous melanoma.

Blood specimens came from baseline, cycle 4 day 1, and cycle 7 day 1. Study results and caveats: Partial responders treated at 0.1-3.0 mg/kg exhibited clonal expansion among the lowest measured.

Sequenced by immunoSEQ multiplex PCR; TCRdb stores in-frame clones only, minus some. The repertoire holds some 60,000 clones, with 87% as singletons. The CDR3 sequence is 14 residues long. The germline V gene encodes CDR1 SGHNT and CDR2 YYREEE (reference sequence). The V gene lost 5 bases and the J gene lost 2 bases, with 12 bases spanning the gap. This receptor was obtained from an adult with an advanced solid tumor such as melanoma, head and neck, liver or kidney cancer. J is TRBJ2-3 and V is TRBV5-4, with D perhaps matching TRBD1 or TRBD2 (5 bases each). Sample: CD4+ or CD8+ T cells sorted from blood, taken in a trial of the OX40 agonist ivuxolimab. CDR3 residues: CASSRDGYTDTQYF. The CDR3 DNA follows: TGTGCCAGCAGTCGGGACGGATACACAGATACGCAGTATTTT.